This T cell receptor beta chain was recovered during a study of CD8 T cells in Susac syndrome. TCR beta from blood CD8+ and CD4+ T cells was sequenced. Healthy donors formed controls matched for age and sex. This clonotype was recorded only once. What it binds is unknown. Reverse transcription of roughly 0.45 to 1 ug RNA was performed with random hexamers. immunoSEQ multiplex PCR amplified TCR beta CDR3 across 54 Vbeta, 13 Jbeta. One entry per CDR3 protein, called by TCRdb with MiXCR from the immunoSEQ multiplex PCR reads. The sample records roughly 180,000 distinct CDR3 sequences, about 95% being singletons. Points from the study as a whole: The study recognized that the number of individuals in its TCR sequencing and HLA analysis was relatively small.

With 4 bases removed from V and 3 bases from J, the gap between germline ends came to 20 bases. From germline, CDR1 is DFQATT and CDR2 SNEGSKA (reference sequence). The CDR3 loop spans 16 amino acids. Sequenced material: CD4+ T cells from PBMCs. The genes are TRBV20-1 and TRBJ2-3, with D maybe TRBD1 (6 bases). The sequence came from a human donor in good health. DNA of the CDR3: TGCAGTGCTATTCCCGCGGGCAGGGGTACGACAGATACGCAGTATTTT. This encodes CSAIPAGRGTTDTQYF.